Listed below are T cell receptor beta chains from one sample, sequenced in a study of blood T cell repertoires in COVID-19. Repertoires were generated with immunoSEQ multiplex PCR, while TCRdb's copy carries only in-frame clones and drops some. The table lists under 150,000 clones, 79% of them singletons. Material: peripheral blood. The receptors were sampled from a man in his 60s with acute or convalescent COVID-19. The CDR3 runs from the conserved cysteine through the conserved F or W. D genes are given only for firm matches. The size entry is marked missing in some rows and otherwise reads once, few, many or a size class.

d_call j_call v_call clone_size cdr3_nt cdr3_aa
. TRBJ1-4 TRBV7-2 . TGTGCCAGCAGCCAAGGGGGGGGGACTAATGAAAAACTGTTTTTT CASSQGGGTNEKLFF
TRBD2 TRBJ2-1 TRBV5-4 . TGTGCCAGCAGCTCGGATAGCGGGACGAACAATGAGCAGTTCTTC CASSSDSGTNNEQFF
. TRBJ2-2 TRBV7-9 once TGTGCCAGCAGCTTAGCCGGGGGACCCGGGGAGCTGTTTTTT CASSLAGGPGELFF
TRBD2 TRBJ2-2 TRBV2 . TGTGCCAGCAGTGCCGGGACTAGCGGGAACACCGGGGAGCTGTTTTTT CASSAGTSGNTGELFF
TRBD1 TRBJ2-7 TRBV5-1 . TGCGCCAGCAGCCCCGGGACAGGGGGAAAGTACTTC CASSPGTGGKYF
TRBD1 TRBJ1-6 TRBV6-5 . TGTGCCAGCGAGGGACAGGGGAATTCACCCCTCCACTTT CASEGQGNSPLHF
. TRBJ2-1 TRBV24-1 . TGTGCCACCAGTGATAGGAGGGGAGCCTACAATGAGCAGTTCTTC CATSDRRGAYNEQFF
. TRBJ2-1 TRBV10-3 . TGTGCCATCAGTTCTTTTCCAACGGGAGAGCAGTTCTTC CAISSFPTGEQFF
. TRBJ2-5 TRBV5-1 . TGCGCCAGCAGCTTGGGGACAGCTGGAGAGACCCAGTACTTC CASSLGTAGETQYF
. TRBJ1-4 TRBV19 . TGTGCCAGTAGTGACGGGGGGGCTAATGAAAAACTGTTTTTT CASSDGGANEKLFF
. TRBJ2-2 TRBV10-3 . TGTGCCATCAGTGCGCCGTCGGGCGGGGAGCTGTTTTTT CAISAPSGGELFF
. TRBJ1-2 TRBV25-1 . TGTGCCAGCAGTGAACGCTTTGGCTCGGGAGGCTACACCTTC CASSERFGSGGYTF
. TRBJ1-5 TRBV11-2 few TGTGCCAGCAGCTTAGAAGGAGGGGAGGGTCAGCCCCAGCATTTT CASSLEGGEGQPQHF
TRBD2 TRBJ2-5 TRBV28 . TGTGCCAGCAGTTTGGGGGGACTAGCGGGAGGAGGTCAGGAGACCCAGTACTTC CASSLGGLAGGGQETQYF
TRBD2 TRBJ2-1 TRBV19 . TGTGCCAGTAGTCGACTAGCGGGAGGGCCTGACAATGAGCAGTTCTTC CASSRLAGGPDNEQFF
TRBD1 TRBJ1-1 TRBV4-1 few TGCGCCAGCGCTCGGGACAGTTCGAACACTGAAGCTTTCTTT CASARDSSNTEAFF
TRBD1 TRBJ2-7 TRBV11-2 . TGTGCCAGCAGCGATGGGACAGGCTCCTACGAGCAGTACTTC CASSDGTGSYEQYF
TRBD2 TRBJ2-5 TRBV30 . TGTGCCTGGAGTCTGCCTAGCGGGATGAAGACCCAGTACTTC CAWSLPSGMKTQYF
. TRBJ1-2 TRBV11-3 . TGTGCCAGACCCAGGCAGGCCGTTGCTTCAGGTGGCTACACCTTC CARPRQAVASGGYTF
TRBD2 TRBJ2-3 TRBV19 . TGTGCCAGTAGGGTCCTCGGGGGGAGCACAGATACGCAGTATTTT CASRVLGGSTDTQYF
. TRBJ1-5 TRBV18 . TGTGCCAGCTCACCTGCAAGGGGTGCGCCCCAGCATTTT CASSPARGAPQHF
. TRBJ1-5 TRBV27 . TGTGCCAGCAGTTTTCTCAAGGACATTAGCCGCAATCAGCCCCAGCATTTT CASSFLKDISRNQPQHF
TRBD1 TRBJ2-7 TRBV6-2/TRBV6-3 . TGTGCCAGCAGTTATAGGGGGCGCTCCTACGAGCAGTACTTC CASSYRGRSYEQYF
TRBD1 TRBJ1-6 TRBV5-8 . TGTGCCAGCAGCTTTGACATAGGACAGGGAAATTCACCCCTCCACTTT CASSFDIGQGNSPLHF
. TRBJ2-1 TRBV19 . TGTGCCAGTAGTAGCCGTGGCGGCTATCCCCTCTTC CASSSRGGYPLF
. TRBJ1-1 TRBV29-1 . TGCAGCGCCGAGGGGGGGACCTACACTGAAGCTTTCTTT CSAEGGTYTEAFF